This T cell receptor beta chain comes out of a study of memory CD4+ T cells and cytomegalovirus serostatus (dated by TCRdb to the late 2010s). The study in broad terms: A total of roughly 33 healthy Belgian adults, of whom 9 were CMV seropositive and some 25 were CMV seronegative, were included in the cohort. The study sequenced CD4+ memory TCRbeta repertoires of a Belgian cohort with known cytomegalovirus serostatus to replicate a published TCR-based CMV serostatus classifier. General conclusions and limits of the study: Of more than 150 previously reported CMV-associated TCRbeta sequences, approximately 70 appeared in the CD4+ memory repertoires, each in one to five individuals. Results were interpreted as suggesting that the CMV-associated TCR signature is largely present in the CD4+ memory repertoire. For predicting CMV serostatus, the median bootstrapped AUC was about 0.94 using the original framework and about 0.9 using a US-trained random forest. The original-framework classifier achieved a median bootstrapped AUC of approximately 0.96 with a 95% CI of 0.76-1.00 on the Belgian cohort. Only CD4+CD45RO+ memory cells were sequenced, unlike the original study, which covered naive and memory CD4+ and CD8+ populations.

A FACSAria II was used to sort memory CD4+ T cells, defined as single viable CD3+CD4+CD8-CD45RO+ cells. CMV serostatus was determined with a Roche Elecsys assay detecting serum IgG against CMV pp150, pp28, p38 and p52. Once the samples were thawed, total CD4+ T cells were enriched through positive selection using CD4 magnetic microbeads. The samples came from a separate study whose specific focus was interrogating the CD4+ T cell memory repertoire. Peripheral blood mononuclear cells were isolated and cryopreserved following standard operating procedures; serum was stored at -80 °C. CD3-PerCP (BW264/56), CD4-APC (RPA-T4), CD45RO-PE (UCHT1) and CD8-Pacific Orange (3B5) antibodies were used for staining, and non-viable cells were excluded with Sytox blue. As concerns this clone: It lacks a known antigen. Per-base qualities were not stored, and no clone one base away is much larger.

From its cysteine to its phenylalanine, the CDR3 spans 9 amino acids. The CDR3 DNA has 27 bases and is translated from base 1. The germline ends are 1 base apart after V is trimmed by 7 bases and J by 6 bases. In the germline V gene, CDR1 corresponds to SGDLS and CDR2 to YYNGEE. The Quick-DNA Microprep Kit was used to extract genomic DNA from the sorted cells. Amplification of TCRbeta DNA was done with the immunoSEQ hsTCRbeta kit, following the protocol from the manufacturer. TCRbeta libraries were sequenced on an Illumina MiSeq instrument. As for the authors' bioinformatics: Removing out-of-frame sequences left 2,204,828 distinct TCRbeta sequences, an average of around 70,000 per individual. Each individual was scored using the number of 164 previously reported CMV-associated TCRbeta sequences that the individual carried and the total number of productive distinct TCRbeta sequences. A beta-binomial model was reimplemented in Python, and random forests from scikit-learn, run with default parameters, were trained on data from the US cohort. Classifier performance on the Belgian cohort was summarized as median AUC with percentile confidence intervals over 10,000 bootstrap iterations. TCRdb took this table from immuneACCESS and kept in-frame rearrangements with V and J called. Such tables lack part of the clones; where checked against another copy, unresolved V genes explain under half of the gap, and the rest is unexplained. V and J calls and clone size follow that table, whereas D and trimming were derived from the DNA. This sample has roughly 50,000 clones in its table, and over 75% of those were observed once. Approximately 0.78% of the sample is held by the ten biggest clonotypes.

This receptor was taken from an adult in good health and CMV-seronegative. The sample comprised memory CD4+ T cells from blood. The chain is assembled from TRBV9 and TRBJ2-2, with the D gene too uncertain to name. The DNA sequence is TGTGCCAGCCCCGGGGAGCTGTTTTTT. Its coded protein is CASPGELFF.